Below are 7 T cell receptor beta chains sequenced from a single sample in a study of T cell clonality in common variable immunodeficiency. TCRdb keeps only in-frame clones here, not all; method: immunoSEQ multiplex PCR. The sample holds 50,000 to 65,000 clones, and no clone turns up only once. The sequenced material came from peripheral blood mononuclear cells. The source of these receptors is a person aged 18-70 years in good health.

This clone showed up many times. The CDR3 sequence is CASSQGLGDSPLHF. The sequenced CDR3 bases are TGTGCCAGCAGCCAGGGCTTGGGTGATTCACCC. The rearrangement links TRBV4-2 to TRBJ1-6; D uncertain. The read comes to an end 3 residues before the CDR3 does, leaving the germline J gene to fill in the end. The CDR3 runs to 14 residues. Germline V gene lookup returns CDR1 LGHNA and CDR2 YNFKEQ. Trimming shortened V by 3 bases and J by 8 bases, and 11 bases separated the two germline ends.

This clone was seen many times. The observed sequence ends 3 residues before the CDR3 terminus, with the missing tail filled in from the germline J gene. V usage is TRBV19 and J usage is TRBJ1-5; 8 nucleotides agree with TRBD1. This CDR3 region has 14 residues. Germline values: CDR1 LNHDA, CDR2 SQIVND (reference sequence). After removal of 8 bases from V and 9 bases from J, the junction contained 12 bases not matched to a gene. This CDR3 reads CASWDRWEVMPQHF. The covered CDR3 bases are TGTGCCAGTTGGGACAGGTGGGAGGTTATGCCC.

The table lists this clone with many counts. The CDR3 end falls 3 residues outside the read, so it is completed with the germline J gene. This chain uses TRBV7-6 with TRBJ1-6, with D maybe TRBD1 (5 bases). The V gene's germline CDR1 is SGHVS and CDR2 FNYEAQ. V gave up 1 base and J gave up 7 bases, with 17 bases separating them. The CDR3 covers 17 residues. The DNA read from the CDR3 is TGTGCCAGCAGCTTAGGTTGGCGGCAGGGCGCAAATTCACCC. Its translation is CASSLGWRQGANSP. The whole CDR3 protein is CASSLGWRQGANSPLHF. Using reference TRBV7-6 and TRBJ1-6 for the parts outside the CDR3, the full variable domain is GAGVSQSPRYKVTKRGQDVALRCDPISGHVSLYWYRQALGQGPEFLTYFNYEAQQDKSGLPNDRFSAERPEGSISTLTIQRTEQRDSAMYRCASSLGWRQGANSPLHFGNGTRLTVT.

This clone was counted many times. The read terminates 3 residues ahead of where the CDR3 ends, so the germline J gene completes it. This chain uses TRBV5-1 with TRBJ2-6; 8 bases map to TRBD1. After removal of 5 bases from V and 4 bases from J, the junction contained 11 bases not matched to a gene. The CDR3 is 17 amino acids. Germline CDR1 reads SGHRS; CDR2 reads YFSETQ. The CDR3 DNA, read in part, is TGCGCCAGCAGTTTGACAGGGGCCGCCATGGGGGCCAACGTC. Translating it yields CASSLTGAAMGANV. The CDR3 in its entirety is CASSLTGAAMGANVLTF.

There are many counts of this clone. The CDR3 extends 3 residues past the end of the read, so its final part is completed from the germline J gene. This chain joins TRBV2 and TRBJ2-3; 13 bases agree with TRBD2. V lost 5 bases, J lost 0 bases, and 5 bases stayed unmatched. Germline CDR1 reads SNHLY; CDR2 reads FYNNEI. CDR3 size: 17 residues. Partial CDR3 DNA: TGTGCCAGCAGTACTAGCGGGGGGGGCTCGAGCACAGATACG. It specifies CASSTSGGGSSTDT. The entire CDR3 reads CASSTSGGGSSTDTQYF.

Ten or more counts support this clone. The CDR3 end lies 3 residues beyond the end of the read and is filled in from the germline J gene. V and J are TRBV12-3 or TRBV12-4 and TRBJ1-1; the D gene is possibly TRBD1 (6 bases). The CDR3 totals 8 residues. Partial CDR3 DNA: TGTGCCAGCGGGGGC. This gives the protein CASGG. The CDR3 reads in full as CASGGAFF.

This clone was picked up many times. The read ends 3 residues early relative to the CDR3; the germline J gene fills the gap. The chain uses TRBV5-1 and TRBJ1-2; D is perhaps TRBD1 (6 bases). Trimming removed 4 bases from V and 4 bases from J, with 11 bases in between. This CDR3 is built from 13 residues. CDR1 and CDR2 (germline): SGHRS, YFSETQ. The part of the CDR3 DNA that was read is TGCGCCAGCAGCGCCGGGACAATCTATGGC. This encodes CASSAGTIYG. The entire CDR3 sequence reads CASSAGTIYGYTF.